These 30 T cell receptor beta chains came from one sample sequenced in a study of cytomegalovirus exposure and HLA in healthy donors. Vbeta (60) and Jbeta (13) primers were used in the PCR. TCRdb's copy holds only in-frame clones and misses some; the assay was immunoSEQ multiplex PCR. Of 35,000 to 50,000 clones in the sample, around 50% are singletons; the top ten hold around 10%. The source material was PBMCs. These receptor sequences come from a human donor in good health.

The chain employs TRBV11-2 and TRBJ1-1; D is undetermined. CDR3 length: 14 residues. Trimming took 7 bases from V and 1 from J, leaving 13 bases between them. Germline CDR1 and CDR2: SGHAT and FQNNGV. The CDR3 DNA follows: TGTGCCAGCAACAATCGGAGAGAGAACACTGAAGCTTTCTTT. This gives the protein CASNNRRENTEAFF.

This clone was seen more than once but under ten times. This chain joins TRBV11-3 and TRBJ2-3, with 9 bases fitting TRBD1. The junction had 3 bases not matched to a gene; V was cut back by 5 bases and J by 6 bases. CDR1 and CDR2 (germline): SGHNT, YENEEA. The CDR3 spans 13 residues. CDR3 in amino acids: CASSGTGGDTQYF. CDR3 in DNA: TGTGCCAGCAGCGGAACAGGGGGCGATACGCAGTATTTT.

This clone was recorded once. The V and J genes are TRBV7-2 and TRBJ1-2; weak D call: TRBD1 (6 bases). The CDR3 totals 15 residues. Trimming stripped 6 bases from V and 4 bases from J, with 18 bases between. CDR1 and CDR2 from the germline V gene are SGHTA and FQGNSA. The DNA of the CDR3 is TGTGCCAGCAGTACCAAAACAGGGACTACCTATGGCTACACCTTC. Translation gives CASSTKTGTTYGYTF. The entire variable domain, with the rest obtained from reference TRBV7-2 and TRBJ1-2, is as follows: GAGVSQSPSNKVTEKGKDVELRCDPISGHTALYWYRQSLGQGLEFLIYFQGNSAPDKSGLPSDRFSAERTGGSVSTLTIQRTQQEDSAVYLCASSTKTGTTYGYTFGSGTRLTVV.

This clone was counted only a few times. The rearrangement uses TRBV7-9 and TRBJ2-1; D not resolved. The V gene's germline CDR1 is SEHNR and CDR2 FQNEAQ (reference sequence). This CDR3 has 11 amino acids. Trimming took off 5 bases at V and 11 bases at J, with 10 bases between the two ends. The CDR3: CASSRGLQQFF. The CDR3 region has the DNA TGTGCCAGCAGCCGCGGCCTTCAGCAGTTCTTC.

The chain carries TRBV4-2 and TRBJ2-1, with no clear D. The V gene lost 0 bases and the J gene lost 7 bases, with 13 bases spanning the gap. Germline CDR1 and CDR2: LGHNA and YNFKEQ. The CDR3 consists of 15 residues. The chain's CDR3 is CASSQETESRNEQFF. DNA for the CDR3: TGTGCCAGCAGCCAAGAAACGGAGAGCCGAAATGAGCAGTTCTTC.

The V call is TRBV4-1, the J call TRBJ1-2; D remains unclear. This CDR3 spans 15 amino acids. Germline CDR1 is MGHRA and CDR2 is YSYEKL. The V gene lost 4 bases and the J gene lost 6 bases, with 18 bases spanning the gap. The CDR3 DNA sequence: TGCGCCAGCAGCCTTCCGGGGATCGTCGAGAATGGCTACACCTTC. Translation: CASSLPGIVENGYTF.

This clone came up a few times. The CDR3 nucleotides are TGTGCCAGTAGTATACTAGCGGGAGACGATGAGCAGTTCTTC. Amino acids: CASSILAGDDEQFF. This rearrangement joins TRBV19 to TRBJ2-1; 10 bases align to TRBD2. Germline lookup yields CDR1 LNHDA and CDR2 SQIVND (reference sequence). This CDR3 spans 14 amino acids. Trimming removed 2 bases from V and 8 bases from J; junction bases left unmatched: 3.

This clone was found a few times. The chain is built from TRBV5-1 and TRBJ2-7; TRBD2 aligns across 9 bases. Germline lookup yields CDR1 SGHRS and CDR2 YFSETQ. The ends lost 0 bases at V and 3 bases at J; junction bases unmatched: 7. CDR3 size: 16 residues. DNA of the CDR3: TGCGCCAGCAGCTTGGGGGCGGCGGGAGGGGTCTACGAGCAGTACTTC. It codes for CASSLGAAGGVYEQYF.

This clone was observed a few times. The J gene is TRBJ2-7, the V gene TRBV6-5; 7 bases line up with TRBD1. Germline CDR1 MNHEY, CDR2 SVGAGI. Germline trimming cut 2 bases from V and 4 bases from J; bases unmatched to any gene: 11. The CDR3 is 16 amino acids. CDR3 protein: CASSYDRVVLEYEQYF. In DNA form, the CDR3 reads TGTGCCAGCAGTTACGACAGGGTGGTGTTGGAGTACGAGCAGTACTTC.

The sample holds a few counts of this clone. This chain connects TRBV28 to TRBJ1-4, with TRBD1 as a possible D gene (6 bases). CDR1 is MDHEN, CDR2 SYDVKM, per germline. There are 17 residues in the CDR3. The V end lost 5 bases, the J end lost 7 bases, and 23 bases lay between the germline ends. CDR3 sequence: CASSAGLGRGLGEKLFF. DNA of the CDR3: TGTGCCAGCAGTGCAGGCCTAGGCAGGGGTCTGGGTGAAAAACTGTTTTTT.

This chain's CDR3 is CASSSRAGGRPGELFF. In DNA form, the CDR3 reads TGTGCCAGCAGTTCCCGAGCGGGGGGGCGGCCCGGGGAGCTGTTTTTT. J is TRBJ2-2 and V is TRBV7-3, with 10 bases aligning to TRBD2. V lost 6 bases and J lost 6; bases outside the gene matches: 10. Germline values: CDR1 SGHTA, CDR2 FQGTGA. The CDR3 has 16 residues.

The rearrangement joins TRBV28 to TRBJ1-2, with D unresolved. This CDR3 spans 13 amino acids. Trimming took off 3 bases at V and 3 bases at J, with 8 bases between the two ends. The V gene's germline CDR1 is MDHEN and CDR2 SYDVKM. The CDR3 is CASSFSRHYGYTF. In nucleotides, the CDR3 is TGTGCCAGCAGTTTCTCCAGGCACTATGGCTACACCTTC.

The gene calls are TRBV5-1 and TRBJ2-3, with D unclear. The V and J ends lost 3 bases and 1 base respectively, with 9 bases between them. The CDR3 contains 14 residues. The V gene's germline CDR1 is SGHRS and CDR2 YFSETQ. The CDR3 coding sequence is TGCGCCAGCAGCTCCCTGGCGGGCACAGATACGCAGTATTTT. This translates into CASSSLAGTDTQYF.

V gene TRBV6-5 combines with J gene TRBJ2-5, with D hard to call. Judging by the DNA end, TRBJ2-7 fits better; the J call may be wrong. This CDR3 has 14 amino acids. Germline values: CDR1 MNHEY, CDR2 SVGAGI. CDR3 DNA sequence: TGTGCCAGCAGTAGACCAGGATCCCAGGCCGAGCAGTACTTC. Protein: CASSRPGSQAEQYF.

This clone was counted between two and nine times. The V call is TRBV9, the J call TRBJ1-5; D call uncertain. Germline assignment: CDR1 SGDLS and CDR2 YYNGEE. This CDR3 has 15 amino acids. V was trimmed by 4 bases and J by 5 bases, leaving 16 bases between them. The DNA of the CDR3 is TGTGCCAGCAGCACTGGGCCAGAGCCAGATCAGCCCCAGCATTTT. Translated, it gives CASSTGPEPDQPQHF.

J is TRBJ1-1 and V is TRBV7-3; D not certain. The CDR3 is made up of 13 amino acids. Looked up from germline, CDR1 is SGHTA and CDR2 is FQGTGA. V was cut by 4 bases and J by 5 bases, with 11 bases left in between. CDR3: CASSSPRETEAFF. The CDR3 nucleotides read TGTGCCAGCAGCTCCCCCCGGGAAACTGAAGCTTTCTTT.

V gene TRBV6-5 combines with J gene TRBJ1-4; D is ambiguous. Germline V gene sequence: CDR1 MNHEY, CDR2 SVGAGI. The CDR3 totals 16 residues. V was cut by 2 bases and J by 0 bases, with 10 bases left in between. CDR3 DNA: TGTGCCAGCAGTTACACCCGGAGTGCAACTAATGAAAAACTGTTTTTT. Its translation is CASSYTRSATNEKLFF.

The CDR3: CASSQDSGEQFF. The CDR3 DNA is TGTGCCAGCAGCCAAGACAGCGGGGAGCAGTTCTTC. This chain links TRBV5-4 with TRBJ2-1; TRBD2 might be the D (6 bases). CDR3 length: 12 amino acids. Germline CDR1 is SGHNT and CDR2 is YYREEE (reference sequence). The germline V and J ends were trimmed by 4 bases and 10 bases, with 12 bases remaining between them.

The CDR3 protein is CASSPTMNTEAFF. The CDR3 bases are TGTGCCAGCTCACCAACTATGAACACTGAAGCTTTCTTT. J is TRBJ1-1 and V is TRBV18; no firm D call. Per germline, CDR1 KGHSH and CDR2 LQKENI. The CDR3 is 13 residues long. V lost 2 bases, J lost 0 bases, and 4 bases lay in between.

This clone was counted a few times. The chain couples TRBV9 to TRBJ2-5; 7 positions agree with TRBD1. Germline assignment: CDR1 SGDLS and CDR2 YYNGEE. J was trimmed by 6 bases and V by 4 bases; bases with no gene match: 12. CDR3 size: 15 residues. The CDR3 DNA is TGTGCCAGCAGCCCCACCGGGACAGTGAAAAAGACCCAGTACTTC. It is translated as CASSPTGTVKKTQYF.

CDR3: CASGETQGVRTNEKLFF. For the CDR3, the DNA is TGTGCCAGTGGAGAGACCCAGGGGGTTAGAACTAATGAAAAACTGTTTTTT. The chain carries TRBV2 and TRBJ1-4, with 7 bases lining up with TRBD1. Trimming removed 9 bases from V and 1 base from J; junction bases left unmatched: 14. Germline CDR1 and CDR2: SNHLY and FYNNEI. CDR3 length equals 17 residues.

The chain combines TRBV19 with TRBJ2-3; 8 nucleotides match TRBD1. The CDR3 contains 14 residues. The V gene's germline CDR1 is LNHDA and CDR2 SQIVND (reference sequence). J was trimmed by 3 bases and V by 3 bases; bases with no gene match: 2. The CDR3 coding sequence is TGTGCCAGTAGTATCGGACAGGGAACAGATACGCAGTATTTT. Its protein is CASSIGQGTDTQYF.

This chain uses TRBV9 with TRBJ1-1; D might be TRBD1 (5 bases). The germline V gene has CDR1 SGDLS and CDR2 YYNGEE. The CDR3 has 14 amino acids. Trimming stripped 0 bases from V and 3 bases from J, with 9 bases between. The CDR3 coding sequence is TGTGCCAGCAGCGTAGGCCAGGGTTACACTGAAGCTTTCTTT. Translation: CASSVGQGYTEAFF.

This chain links TRBV5-6 with TRBJ2-1; TRBD2 agrees at 9 bases. Germline-derived CDR1 and CDR2 are SGHDT and YYEEEE. This CDR3 spans 15 amino acids. J was trimmed by 5 bases and V by 1 base; bases with no gene match: 4. In DNA form, the CDR3 reads TGTGCCAGCAGCTTGTCGCTAGCGGGGAACAATGAGCAGTTCTTC. Amino acid sequence: CASSLSLAGNNEQFF.

This chain connects TRBV4-2 to TRBJ2-5, with TRBD2 matching 13 bases. Gene TRBJ2-7 matches the end of the DNA better, so the J call may be wrong. The CDR3 totals 17 residues. The germline gives CDR1 LGHNA, CDR2 YNFKEQ. The CDR3 loop is CASSVRTGTSGTYEQYF. The CDR3 nucleotides read TGTGCCAGCAGCGTACGAACCGGGACTAGCGGGACCTACGAGCAGTACTTC.

The CDR3 region has the DNA TGTGCCAGCAGTAGGACTAGCGGGGGGGCCGATACGCAGTATTTT. Translation: CASSRTSGGADTQYF. V is TRBV7-2 and J is TRBJ2-3, with 15 bases identical to TRBD2. With 6 bases clipped from V and 6 bases from J, the junction kept 4 bases outside the gene matches. This CDR3 comprises 15 residues. Germline-derived CDR1 and CDR2 are SGHTA and FQGNSA.

Only a few counts were recorded for this clone. This chain links TRBV4-3 with TRBJ1-2; D not resolved. Per germline, CDR1 LGHNA and CDR2 YSLEER. V lost 0 bases, J lost 5 bases, and 16 bases lay in between. The CDR3 totals 16 residues. The CDR3 here is CASSQDFRETPYGYTF. CDR3 in DNA: TGCGCCAGCAGCCAAGATTTCCGGGAGACACCTTATGGCTACACCTTC.

In regard to this clone: Sequence at one end of the junction differs from germline and may be a read error. The J gene is TRBJ2-3, the V gene TRBV5-1, with TRBD2 matching 16 bases. The CDR3 length is 19 residues. Germline CDR1 is SGHRS and CDR2 is YFSETQ. The CDR3 loop reads CASILWGLAGGAGTDTQYF. CDR3 nucleotide sequence: TGCGCCAGCATCTTGTGGGGACTAGCGGGGGGGGCTGGCACAGATACGCAGTATTTT.

The chain has TRBV14 and TRBJ2-7; D might be TRBD1 (5 bases). V was pared by 3 bases and J by 5 bases, with 11 bases between. Germline V gives CDR1 SGHDN, CDR2 FVKESK. This CDR3 spans 13 amino acids. The CDR3 protein is CASSQAGKDEQYF. As DNA, the CDR3 is TGTGCCAGCAGCCAGGCAGGGAAGGACGAGCAGTACTTC.

This clone was counted a few times. This chain's CDR3 is CASSLYGSGGNTEAFF. The CDR3 DNA is TGTGCCAGCAGCTTGTACGGTTCAGGGGGCAACACTGAAGCTTTCTTT. The rearrangement links TRBV7-9 to TRBJ1-1, with TRBD1 matching over 8 bases. This CDR3 is built from 16 residues. V gave up 3 bases and J gave up 2 bases; unmatched junction bases: 8. The germline gives CDR1 SEHNR, CDR2 FQNEAQ (reference sequence).